This TCR beta chain came from a study of cytomegalovirus exposure and HLA in healthy donors. The PCR contained 60 Vbeta and 13 Jbeta primers. Repertoires were generated with immunoSEQ multiplex PCR, while TCRdb's copy carries only in-frame clones and drops some. The top ten clones hold around 1.5% of a sample with more than 200,000 clones, 83% of them seen once. This clone was seen a few times. This CDR3 spans 15 amino acids. From germline, CDR1 is SEHNR and CDR2 FQNEAQ (reference sequence). V lost 5 bases to trimming and J lost 4 bases; unmatched junction nucleotides: 5. This clonotype was sampled from a girl aged 5 to 17 in good health and CMV-seronegative. The sample consisted of PBMCs. V gene TRBV7-9 combines with J gene TRBJ1-4, with 9 nucleotides matching TRBD1. As DNA, the CDR3 is TGTGCCAGCAGCCATGGGACAGGGAATAATGAAAAACTGTTTTTT. Protein product: CASSHGTGNNEKLFF.